The 12 T cell receptor beta chains reported below all come from one sample, sequenced in a study of Ad26.COV2.S vaccination and SARS-CoV-2 variants. The data were produced by immunoSEQ multiplex PCR, yet TCRdb's version contains in-frame clones alone and is incomplete. The sample has 350,000 to 450,000 clones, about nine tenths seen once. Treatment noted: 19 received Ad26.COV2.S at low or high dose, single or two shots; roughly five received placebo; per-sample allocation not given. The samples were gathered on day 63 after the first injection of vaccine or placebo. The sample in question was peripheral blood, obtained in a trial of Ad26.COV2.S vaccine versus placebo. Receptors were obtained from a person between 18 and 65 years old who received the Ad26.COV2.S COVID-19 vaccine or a placebo.

The chain carries TRBV7-2 and TRBJ2-7; D uncertain. Germline-derived CDR1 and CDR2 are SGHTA and FQGNSA. With 2 bases removed from V and 5 bases from J, the gap between germline ends came to 13 bases. The length of the CDR3 is 14 residues. This CDR3 is CASSLSTGGNEQYF. The CDR3 DNA sequence: TGTGCCAGCAGCTTAAGCACGGGTGGGAACGAGCAGTACTTC.

V usage is TRBV19 and J usage is TRBJ2-3; tentative D call: TRBD2 (6 bases). Germline loops: CDR1 LNHDA, CDR2 SQIVND (reference sequence). The CDR3 runs 15 residues. Trimming took 5 bases from V and 3 from J, leaving 15 bases between them. CDR3 region: CASSRRGMGTDTQYF. CDR3 nucleotide sequence: TGTGCCAGTAGTCGGAGGGGCATGGGAACAGATACGCAGTATTTT.

The chain joins TRBV7-9 to TRBJ2-3; D remains ambiguous. The V gene's germline CDR1 is SEHNR and CDR2 FQNEAQ (reference sequence). The germline V and J ends were trimmed by 5 bases and 4 bases, with 10 bases remaining between them. This CDR3 is 13 amino acids long. CDR3 residues: CASSPSGSDTQYF. The CDR3 coding sequence is TGTGCCAGCAGCCCGTCTGGGTCAGATACGCAGTATTTT.

The gene calls are TRBV30 and TRBJ2-5, with 10 positions matching TRBD1. Germline V gene sequence: CDR1 GTSNPN, CDR2 SVGIG (reference sequence). The V gene end was trimmed by 5 bases and the J gene end by 9 bases; junction bases not matched to a gene: 6. The length of the CDR3 is 12 residues. CDR3 DNA sequence: TGTGCCTGGGGGACAGGGGTTATGTCCCAGTACTTC. It specifies CAWGTGVMSQYF.

This clone showed up just once. The chain couples TRBV5-8 to TRBJ2-1; TRBD1 or TRBD2 may be the D gene (6 bases each). The CDR3 spans 13 residues. Per the germline V gene, CDR1 is SGHTS and CDR2 is YDEGEE. With 1 base removed from V and 10 bases from J, the gap between germline ends came to 12 bases. CDR3: CASSLSIGGEQFF. For the CDR3, the DNA is TGTGCCAGCAGCTTGAGTATAGGGGGGGAGCAGTTCTTC. The entire variable domain, with the rest obtained from reference TRBV5-8 and TRBJ2-1, is as follows: EAGVTQSPTHLIKTRGQQATLRCSPISGHTSVYWYQQALGLGLQFLLWYDEGEERNRGNFPPRFSGRQFPNYSSELNVNALELEDSALYLCASSLSIGGEQFFGPGTRLTVL.

There are a few counts of this clone. The rearrangement links TRBV5-6 to TRBJ1-2; TRBD1 aligns across 7 bases. This CDR3 contains 14 residues. Looked up from germline, CDR1 is SGHDT and CDR2 is YYEEEE. Trimming removed 7 bases from V and 3 bases from J; junction bases left unmatched: 9. As DNA, the CDR3 is TGTGCCAGCCACACCAGGGGGGTCGACTATGGCTACACCTTC. Encoded protein: CASHTRGVDYGYTF.

The chain links TRBV11-3 to TRBJ2-3, with 11 positions matching TRBD2. Germline assignment: CDR1 SGHNT and CDR2 YENEEA. The V segment lost 1 base and the J segment 2 bases; nucleotides outside the gene matches: 2. There are 16 residues in the CDR3. Here the CDR3 DNA reads TGTGCCAGCAGCTTAGGGGGACTAGCGGCCACAGATACGCAGTATTTT. Translating gives CASSLGGLAATDTQYF.

A note on this clone: The junction departs from germline at one end; a sequencing error may be responsible. The chain links TRBV20-1 to TRBJ2-1; D is unresolved. CDR1 and CDR2 (germline): DFQATT, SNEGSKA (reference sequence). The CDR3 has 9 amino acids. This CDR3 is CSPSYEQFF. CDR3 nucleotide sequence: TGCAGTCCTAGTTATGAGCAGTTCTTC.

The rearrangement links TRBV5-1 to TRBJ1-1; no clear D. The CDR3 has 12 residues. Trimming pared 5 bases from V and 1 base from J, leaving 6 bases between. Germline-derived CDR1 and CDR2 are SGHRS and YFSETQ. In nucleotides, the CDR3 is TGCGCCAGCAGATGGGGGAACACTGAAGCTTTCTTT. Protein sequence: CASRWGNTEAFF.

Written as DNA, the CDR3 is TGCGCCAGCAGCTTGGTTCGGGGAAACACCGGGGAGCTGTTTTTT. This codes for CASSLVRGNTGELFF. The chain links TRBV5-1 to TRBJ2-2; D is possibly TRBD2 (5 bases). Germline-derived CDR1 and CDR2 are SGHRS and YFSETQ. V was cut by 0 bases and J by 2 bases, with 8 bases left in between. The CDR3 runs to 15 residues.

The J gene is TRBJ2-1, the V gene TRBV5-4, with 12 bases fitting TRBD2. Germline values: CDR1 SGHNT, CDR2 YYREEE (reference sequence). The CDR3 contains 18 residues. The trim removed 0 bases at V and 7 bases at J, leaving 11 bases unmatched. CDR3 nucleotide sequence: TGTGCCAGCAGCTTGGGCGTCCTAGCGGGAGGGCTCTATAATGAGCAGTTCTTC. It codes for CASSLGVLAGGLYNEQFF.

The CDR3 spells CATSDLQGTPYNEQFF. The CDR3 nucleotides read TGTGCCACCAGTGATTTGCAGGGGACCCCCTACAATGAGCAGTTCTTC. This chain uses TRBV24-1 with TRBJ2-1; the D gene is possibly TRBD1 (6 bases). Germline-derived CDR1 and CDR2 are KGHDR and SFDVKD. This CDR3 is 16 amino acids long. V lost 0 bases and J lost 2, with 10 bases in between.